This note documents a single T cell receptor beta chain sequence. Its antigen is undetermined. Method: immunoSEQ multiplex PCR; TCRdb's copy keeps in-frame clones and lacks some. In the table there are about 2 million clones, about 95% of which are singletons. This specimen comes from a study of shared clonotypes between healthy human individuals. General study points: A few donors had roughly 5% of their naive CD4 clonotypes in common.

In the naive CD8 group, cells lacked CD45RO and were positively selected for CCR7, so terminally differentiated effector memory CD45RA+ cells were left out. The CDR3 length is 14 residues. Germline-derived CDR1 and CDR2 are PRHDT and FYEKMQ (reference sequence). The V end was cut by 3 bases, the J end by 4 bases, with 7 bases between. Sequenced: naive CD8+ T cells sorted from blood. J is TRBJ2-6 and V is TRBV13; D is unresolved. The TCR originated in a young man in good health. DNA of the CDR3: TGTGCCAGCAGCTTGAGTACGGGGGCCAACGTCCTGACTTTC. Amino acids: CASSLSTGANVLTF.